This entry lists 32 T cell receptor beta chains sequenced from one sample in a study of blood T cells in healthy people across ages. The use of a sample-barcoded 5' primer and a J-beta primer mix characterized a second PCR of about 7 to 12 cycles. TCRdb re-called the 5' RACE reads through MiXCR, storing one row per CDR3 protein. The sample includes about 620,000 distinct CDR3 sequences, over 20% of them seen just once. Sequenced sample: blood. These TCRs come from a man aged 65-85 years in good health.

This clonotype was detected only a few times. This chain uses TRBV12-3 or TRBV12-4 with TRBJ2-4; TRBD2 might be the D (6 bases). The CDR3 extends over 16 amino acids. V was clipped by 4 bases and J by 2 bases, with 15 bases between them. CDR3 in DNA: TGTGCCAGCAGTTCCTTGCGGGAACATACCAAAAACATTCAGTACTTC. It translates to CASSSLREHTKNIQYF.

This clonotype showed up just a few times. The CDR3, as DNA: TGTGCCATCAGGCAGGGGGCGATAGATACGCAGTATTTT. Its protein is CAIRQGAIDTQYF. This rearrangement joins TRBV10-3 to TRBJ2-3, with 8 bases identical to TRBD1. Germline CDR1 ENHRY, CDR2 SYGVKD. The CDR3 is made up of 13 amino acids. V lost 6 bases to trimming and J lost 5 bases; unmatched junction nucleotides: 4.

The chain has TRBV6-5 and TRBJ2-5; no clear D gene. The last part of the DNA fits TRBJ2-7 better; the J call may be wrong. Per germline, CDR1 MNHEY and CDR2 SVGAGI. The CDR3 extends over 14 amino acids. CDR3 protein: CASSYVGLAYEQYF. CDR3 DNA sequence: TGTGCCAGCAGTTACGTCGGGCTCGCCTACGAGCAGTACTTC.

The J gene is TRBJ2-5, the V gene TRBV20-1, with 8 nucleotides matching TRBD2. In germline, CDR1 is DFQATT, CDR2 SNEGSKA (reference sequence). The V and J ends lost 2 bases and 2 bases, in that order; junction bases with no gene match: 10. The CDR3 runs 16 residues. The CDR3 sequence: CSARQGGAGVQETQYF. DNA of the CDR3: TGCAGTGCTAGACAGGGAGGAGCGGGAGTTCAAGAGACCCAGTACTTC.

This clonotype has just a few counts. For the CDR3, the DNA is TGCAGCGTGGTGGACGGAACCTACGAGCAGTACTTC. As protein: CSVVDGTYEQYF. The chain links TRBV29-1 to TRBJ2-7, with no clear D. The CDR3 covers 12 residues. The germline V and J ends were trimmed by 6 bases and 2 bases, with 11 bases remaining between them. Looked up from germline, CDR1 is SQVTM and CDR2 is ANQGSEA.

The chain employs TRBV5-1 and TRBJ1-4; TRBD1 matches 7 bases. Germline V CDR1 and CDR2: SGHRS, YFSETQ. V gave up 4 bases and J gave up 4 bases; unmatched junction bases: 10. There are 16 residues in the CDR3. CDR3 nucleotide sequence: TGCGCCAGCAGCCCCGAACCGGGACAGAGTAATGAAAAACTGTTTTTT. Residues: CASSPEPGQSNEKLFF.

This clonotype was recorded at least ten times. This sequence joins TRBV18 and TRBJ1-1; D is uncertain. CDR3 length: 14 amino acids. Germline CDR1 and CDR2: KGHSH and LQKENI. Trimming took off 3 bases at V and 1 base at J, with 9 bases between the two ends. The CDR3 nucleotides are TGTGCCAGCTCACCCTATCCAGGGAACACTGAAGCTTTCTTT. Translated, it gives CASSPYPGNTEAFF.

The chain employs TRBV11-2 and TRBJ2-2, with D possibly TRBD2 on 6 matching bases. CDR1 and CDR2 from the germline V gene are SGHAT and FQNNGV. V lost 0 bases, J lost 5 bases, and 16 bases lay in between. The CDR3 is 17 residues long. CDR3 bases: TGTGCCAGCAGCTTAGAATTCGGGAGATCGCGGACCGGGGAGCTGTTTTTT. It is translated as CASSLEFGRSRTGELFF. Combining the CDR3 with reference TRBV11-2 and TRBJ2-2 gives the whole variable domain EAGVAQSPRYKIIEKRQSVAFWCNPISGHATLYWYQQILGQGPKLLIQFQNNGVVDDSQLPKDRFSAERLKGVDSTLKIQPAKLEDSAVYLCASSLEFGRSRTGELFFGEGSRLTVL.

This clonotype was detected only a few times. The J gene is TRBJ1-1, the V gene TRBV20-1; D is uncertain. The CDR3 contains 11 residues. V was cut by 3 bases and J by 11 bases, with 13 bases left in between. CDR1 is DFQATT, CDR2 SNEGSKA, per germline (reference sequence). In DNA form, the CDR3 reads TGCAGTGCTAGTCTCGGGCAGGCCGCTTTCTTT. Amino acid sequence: CSASLGQAAFF.

This clonotype was observed many times. The chain joins TRBV20-1 to TRBJ2-5, with D perhaps matching TRBD1 or TRBD2 (5 bases each). With 6 bases removed from V and 1 base from J, the gap between germline ends came to 12 bases. The CDR3 is 13 residues long. The germline V gene has CDR1 DFQATT and CDR2 SNEGSKA (reference sequence). The CDR3 reads CSAPNGAQETQYF. The DNA of the CDR3 is TGCAGTGCCCCAAACGGGGCCCAAGAGACCCAGTACTTC.

This clonotype was detected only a few times. The gene calls are TRBV28 and TRBJ2-5; D unresolved. The end of the DNA is better explained by TRBJ2-7, so the J call may be wrong. The CDR3 contains 11 residues. The germline V gene has CDR1 MDHEN and CDR2 SYDVKM. CDR3 amino acids: CASTSMDEQYF. For the CDR3, the DNA is TGTGCCAGCACGTCCATGGACGAGCAGTACTTC.

The J gene is TRBJ1-3, the V gene TRBV7-6; tentative D call: TRBD1 (5 bases). The germline V gene encodes CDR1 SGHVS and CDR2 FNYEAQ. The V and J ends lost 0 bases and 4 bases respectively, with 10 bases between them. The CDR3 totals 15 residues. CDR3 region: CASSLAAGYGNTIYF. The DNA for the CDR3 is TGTGCCAGCAGCTTAGCGGCAGGGTACGGAAACACCATATATTTT.

This clonotype was seen more than once but under ten times. The V and J genes are TRBV6-1 and TRBJ2-3, with TRBD2 identical over 14 bases. This CDR3 comprises 17 residues. CDR1 MNHNS and CDR2 SASEGT come from the germline V gene. V trimming: 0 bases; J trimming: 9 bases; junction bases outside the gene matches: 8. CDR3 DNA: TGTGCCAGCAGTGAAGCGCTTACGACTAGCGGGAGGGGAACGCAGTATTTT. Its translation is CASSEALTTSGRGTQYF.

This chain connects TRBV2 to TRBJ2-1; D is uncertain. Trimming took off 8 bases at V and 7 bases at J, with 3 bases between the two ends. In germline, CDR1 is SNHLY, CDR2 FYNNEI. The CDR3 has 9 residues. The CDR3 spells CASQNEQFF. The CDR3 DNA sequence: TGTGCCAGCCAGAATGAGCAGTTCTTC.

This clonotype showed up just a few times. A much larger clone lies a single base off, so this may be a read error. The chain couples TRBV13 to TRBJ1-3, with D hard to call. CDR1 PRHDT and CDR2 FYEKMQ come from the germline V gene (reference sequence). The CDR3 runs 14 residues. The CDR3 bases are TGTGCCAGCAGCGTTTCAGAAACTGGAGACACCATATATTTT. Amino acids: CASSVSETGDTIYF.

This clonotype was seen more than once but under ten times. The CDR3: CASSLGTGVTYNEQFF. Here the CDR3 DNA reads TGTGCCAGCAGCTTGGGGACAGGGGTCACCTACAATGAGCAGTTCTTC. V usage is TRBV5-6 and J usage is TRBJ2-5, with 9 positions matching TRBD1. The J call may be in error: the DNA end matches TRBJ2-1 better. Germline loops: CDR1 SGHDT, CDR2 YYEEEE. The CDR3 spans 16 residues.

This clonotype has more than one count but fewer than ten. The chain links TRBV4-1 to TRBJ1-2; no firm D call. Germline CDR1 and CDR2: MGHRA and YSYEKL. CDR3 length equals 15 residues. Trimming took off 0 bases at V and 0 bases at J, with 8 bases between the two ends. CDR3 amino acids: CASSQDVSTNYGYTF. In nucleotides, the CDR3 is TGCGCCAGCAGCCAAGACGTCAGTACTAACTATGGCTACACCTTC.

About this clonotype: A much larger clone lies a single base off, so this may be a read error. V usage is TRBV7-2 and J usage is TRBJ2-5; unclear D gene. The germline V gene has CDR1 SGHTA and CDR2 FQGNSA. This CDR3 is 14 amino acids long. The ends were cut back, 1 base at V and 1 base at J, with 7 bases in the middle. The CDR3 bases are TGTGCCAGCAGCTTAGACTACGGCCAAGAGACCCAGTACTTC. This gives the protein CASSLDYGQETQYF. The full variable domain, in which reference TRBV7-2 and TRBJ2-5 provide the parts outside the CDR3, is GAGVSQSPSNKVTEKGKDVELRCDPISGHTALYWYRQSLGQGLEFLIYFQGNSAPDKSGLPSDRFSAERTGGSVSTLTIQRTQQEDSAVYLCASSLDYGQETQYFGPGTRLLVL.

This clonotype was seen only a few times. This chain connects TRBV28 to TRBJ2-3; D not resolved. Trimming left V 4 bases short and J 2 bases short, with 7 bases between. Germline V gene lookup returns CDR1 MDHEN and CDR2 SYDVKM. The CDR3 has 13 amino acids. The CDR3 loop is CASSSTDTDTQYF. The CDR3 nucleotides are TGTGCCAGCAGTTCAACAGACACAGATACGCAGTATTTT.

V gene TRBV20-1 combines with J gene TRBJ2-3; a possible D gene is TRBD2 (7 bases). The CDR3 totals 14 residues. Germline assignment: CDR1 DFQATT and CDR2 SNEGSKA (reference sequence). Trimming removed 3 bases at V and 4 bases at J, with 14 bases between. DNA of the CDR3: TGCAGTGCTAGTGTGAGAGGGGGGGCAGATACGCAGTATTTT. Its protein is CSASVRGGADTQYF.

This clonotype has a handful of counts. The chain couples TRBV29-1 to TRBJ1-2; 7 bases are a match to TRBD1. Germline values: CDR1 SQVTM, CDR2 ANQGSEA. Trimming removed 2 bases from V and 4 bases from J; junction bases left unmatched: 7. There are 14 residues in the CDR3. Written as DNA, the CDR3 is TGCAGCGTTGAATCCACGGCAGGGGGCTATGGCTACACCTTC. This codes for CSVESTAGGYGYTF.

This clonotype occurred a few times. The rearrangement links TRBV28 to TRBJ2-5; TRBD1 matches at 10 bases. The better agreement between TRBJ2-1 and the DNA end casts doubt on the J call. Germline V gene lookup returns CDR1 MDHEN and CDR2 SYDVKM. This CDR3 has 15 residues. CDR3 amino acids: CASSLGWTGGNEQFF. In nucleotides, the CDR3 is TGTGCCAGCAGTTTAGGTTGGACAGGGGGAAATGAGCAGTTCTTC.

This clonotype was detected a few times. This chain connects TRBV28 to TRBJ1-1, with TRBD1 identical over 9 bases. CDR3 size: 14 residues. V dropped 5 bases and J dropped 3; count of bases not matched to a gene: 4. The germline gives CDR1 MDHEN, CDR2 SYDVKM. The CDR3 loop reads CASSLRDRDTEAFF. For the CDR3, the DNA is TGTGCCAGCAGTCTCCGGGACAGGGACACTGAAGCTTTCTTT.

The chain employs TRBV5-1 and TRBJ2-5; D is possibly TRBD1 (6 bases). The J call may be faulty, since TRBJ2-1 better matches the DNA end. Germline CDR1 reads SGHRS; CDR2 reads YFSETQ. This CDR3 is built from 15 residues. The CDR3 is CASSFQGIPNNEQFF. CDR3 DNA: TGCGCCAGCAGCTTTCAGGGGATTCCCAACAATGAGCAGTTCTTC.

The rearrangement links TRBV5-1 to TRBJ1-3; weak D call: TRBD1 (5 bases). The CDR3 spans 16 residues. Trimming left V 1 base short and J 3 bases short, with 14 bases between. Germline assignment: CDR1 SGHRS and CDR2 YFSETQ. CDR3 loop: CASSLQGPGSGNTIYF. The CDR3 DNA is TGCGCCAGCAGCTTGCAGGGACCAGGGAGTGGAAACACCATATATTTT.

A few counts support this clonotype. This sequence joins TRBV5-5 and TRBJ2-3; 7 nucleotides agree with TRBD2. There are 15 residues in the CDR3. With 3 bases clipped from V and 4 bases from J, the junction kept 8 bases outside the gene matches. The germline V gene has CDR1 SGHKS and CDR2 YYEKEE (reference sequence). This CDR3 reads CASSWSGGSSDTQYF. The DNA for the CDR3 is TGTGCCAGCAGCTGGTCTGGCGGGAGCTCAGATACGCAGTATTTT.

This chain joins TRBV7-2 and TRBJ2-5; D unclear. The J call may be mistaken, given a closer DNA end match to TRBJ2-7. This CDR3 has 14 residues. Germline V CDR1 and CDR2: SGHTA, FQGNSA. CDR3 nucleotides: TGTGCCAGCAGCCTCAACCGACTGGCGTTCGAGCAGTACTTC. It encodes CASSLNRLAFEQYF.

Ten or more counts support this clonotype. This chain uses TRBV11-1 with TRBJ2-5; possible D gene TRBD2, 6 bases. The CDR3 loop spans 17 amino acids. Germline assignment: CDR1 SGHAT and CDR2 FQDESV (reference sequence). Trimming removed 2 bases from V and 7 bases from J, with 23 bases in between. The CDR3 region is CASSLNRETVLGSTQYF. The CDR3 nucleotides read TGTGCCAGCAGCTTAAATCGGGAGACGGTTCTCGGGTCGACCCAGTACTTC.

V usage is TRBV14 and J usage is TRBJ1-1; D not resolved. Germline V gives CDR1 SGHDN, CDR2 FVKESK. This CDR3 contains 13 residues. V was pared by 2 bases and J by 3 bases, with 7 bases between. DNA for the CDR3: TGTGCCAGCAGCCAATCTCGAGACACTGAAGCTTTCTTT. Translating it yields CASSQSRDTEAFF.

This rearrangement joins TRBV4-1 to TRBJ2-7; D not resolved. CDR1 is MGHRA and CDR2 is YSYEKL in the germline V gene. The CDR3 extends over 14 amino acids. The V gene lost 4 bases and the J gene lost 3 bases, with 13 bases spanning the gap. The chain's CDR3 is CASSPLGRNYEQYF. The DNA of the CDR3 is TGCGCCAGCAGCCCCCTGGGTCGGAACTACGAGCAGTACTTC.

DNA for the CDR3: TGTGCCAGCATCCCCACCGGCAGGGAGTACGGCTATGGCTACACCTTC. Its translation: CASIPTGREYGYGYTF. The gene calls are TRBV6-6 and TRBJ1-2, with D tentatively TRBD1 (5 bases). The CDR3 contains 16 residues. From germline, CDR1 is MNHNY and CDR2 SVGAGI (reference sequence). The germline V and J ends were trimmed by 7 bases and 4 bases, with 22 bases remaining between them.

This clonotype was seen a single time. This chain uses TRBV20-1 with TRBJ2-5, with D perhaps TRBD1 (5 bases). The J call is in doubt because the DNA end fits TRBJ2-7 better. CDR1 is DFQATT, CDR2 SNEGSKA, per germline (reference sequence). This CDR3 contains 12 residues. CDR3 DNA: TGCAGTGCACAGGCTCTTGGGTACGAGCAGTACTTC. Amino acids: CSAQALGYEQYF.